This T cell receptor (beta chain) was recovered during a study of blood T cell repertoires in COVID-19 (dated by TCRdb to the early 2020s). About the investigation overall: The collaborator samples originated in the United States, Italy and Spain and spanned the acute and convalescent phases of COVID-19. HLA class I and class II types, where available, came from metadata supplied by the sample provider rather than from assay-based typing. A freely available public database, intended as a resource for researchers studying the immune response to SARS-CoV-2, is where the repertoires were released. The prospective study material was composed of cDNA or gDNA derived from T cells, B-cell-depleted T cells, or PBMCs. The dataset comprised deeply sampled blood TCRbeta repertoires from subjects exposed to, actively infected with, or recovered from COVID-19. Sample metadata almost always included a de-identified subject ID, COVID-19 status, age in years and sex. The samples were drawn from two sources: the first 160 participants of the ongoing ImmuneRACE study, and 1,200 or so subjects contributed by 6 global collaborators. Overall results and qualifications from the work: The amount of clinical and demographic metadata varied by source and participant and was provided uncurated.

TCRbeta CDR3 regions were amplified from genomic DNA by means of the immunoSEQ Assay, a bias-controlled multiplex PCR. As for how the authors treated the data: Within the assay, amplification of reference gene primers was used to estimate how many nucleated cells each sample contained. Sequence reads were collapsed and filtered to measure the absolute abundance of every unique TCRbeta CDR3 rearrangement. For each sample, productive Simpson clonality was calculated as the square root of Simpson's diversity index across productive rearrangements. TCRdb provides this immuneACCESS table in a form limited to in-frame rearrangements. Some clones are lacking; in checked studies, under half of them reflect an unresolved V gene, and why the rest are absent is not known. V, J and clone size are taken as reported in that table, and D and trimming were inferred from the DNA itself. Present in this sample are about 130,000 clones, less than 90% of which were seen just once. The top ten constitute under 15% of the sample.

Another Seattle source contributed samples from volunteer blood donors who had recovered from COVID-19. The collaborating institutions used their own protocols to collect whole blood in K2EDTA tubes. For TCRbeta analysis, collaborator samples were shipped as frozen whole blood, as isolated PBMCs, or as DNA extracted from either sample type. Reading the germline V gene (reference sequence) gives CDR1 LNHDA and CDR2 SQIVND. Clipping removes 5 bases from V and 3 bases from J, with 13 as the unmatched junction base count. CDR3 length: 18 amino acids, cysteine to phenylalanine. Here the CDR3 DNA is all that survives: 54 bases in frame from base 1. On this clone: What antigen it recognizes has not been identified. No clone much larger than this one lies a single base away; base qualities are absent.

The specimen was peripheral blood. This receptor chain uses TRBV19 and TRBJ1-3; 10 central nucleotides agree with TRBD1. The source is a woman between 25 and 40 years old who had recovered from COVID-19. The sequenced DNA is TGTGCCAGTAGTCCGGGACAGGGGCCCCAGGAGGGTGGAAACACCATATATTTT. Its coded protein is CASSPGQGPQEGGNTIYF.